These T cell receptor beta chains were read from a single sample in a study of OX40 agonist ivuxolimab in advanced cancers. TCRdb's table, derived via immunoSEQ multiplex PCR, lists solely in-frame clones and lacks some. The table lists tens of thousands of clones, 85% to 90% of them singletons, with under 2% in the top ten. This specimen was CD4+ or CD8+ T cells sorted from blood, taken in a trial of the OX40 agonist ivuxolimab. Receptor source: an adult with an advanced solid tumor such as melanoma, head and neck, liver or kidney cancer. Each CDR3 is given with its conserved first and last residue. A D gene is named only where the DNA matches it firmly. Clone sizes are given selectively: once, few, many, or a class where the clone is expanded.

CDR3 DNA: TGTGCCTGGAGGGGACGCGGCGGGAGAGGCTACGAGCAGCACTTC
CDR3 protein: CAWRGRGGRGYEQHF
clone size: NA
V gene: TRBV30
J gene: TRBJ2-7
D gene: TRBD2

CDR3 DNA: TGTGCCAGCAGCCTCGGGCAGGGGTACGGCTACACCTTC
CDR3 protein: CASSLGQGYGYTF
clone size: NA
V gene: TRBV2
J gene: TRBJ1-2
D gene: NA

CDR3 DNA: TGCGCCAGCAGCATATTGCCGGAACAGGGGTACGAGCAGTACTTC
CDR3 protein: CASSILPEQGYEQYF
clone size: NA
V gene: TRBV5-1
J gene: TRBJ2-7
D gene: TRBD1

CDR3 DNA: TGTGCCAGCCGTGCCGGGACTTTCCCTAACTATGGCTACACCTTC
CDR3 protein: CASRAGTFPNYGYTF
clone size: NA
V gene: TRBV2
J gene: TRBJ1-2
D gene: NA

CDR3 DNA: TGCGCCAGCAGCTTGGCCGGGACAGGGGGTTTCACAGATACGCAGTATTTT
CDR3 protein: CASSLAGTGGFTDTQYF
clone size: NA
V gene: TRBV5-1
J gene: TRBJ2-3
D gene: TRBD1

CDR3 DNA: TGCGCCAGCAGCCGCCCCGGGGAGCCACTGAACACTGAAGCTTTCTTT
CDR3 protein: CASSRPGEPLNTEAFF
clone size: NA
V gene: TRBV5-1
J gene: TRBJ1-1
D gene: NA

CDR3 DNA: TGCGCCAGCAGCCAAGACGCGGGGCGCGAGCAGTACTTC
CDR3 protein: CASSQDAGREQYF
clone size: NA
V gene: TRBV4-3
J gene: TRBJ2-7
D gene: NA

CDR3 DNA: TGCGCCAGCAGCTCGACAGCAACTAATGAAAAACTGTTTTTT
CDR3 protein: CASSSTATNEKLFF
clone size: NA
V gene: TRBV5-1
J gene: TRBJ1-4
D gene: NA

CDR3 DNA: TGTGCCAGCAGTTTTCGGGGACCGTACCAAGAGACCCAGTACTTC
CDR3 protein: CASSFRGPYQETQYF
clone size: NA
V gene: TRBV27
J gene: TRBJ2-5
D gene: NA

CDR3 DNA: TGTGCCAGCAGTTACCAGACAGGTTCGAACACCGGGGAGCTGTTTTTT
CDR3 protein: CASSYQTGSNTGELFF
clone size: NA
V gene: TRBV6-5
J gene: TRBJ2-2
D gene: NA

CDR3 DNA: TGTGCCAGCAGCTTAAACAGACACGCCCTTAAAGGTGAGCAGTTCTTC
CDR3 protein: CASSLNRHALKGEQFF
clone size: few
V gene: TRBV5-6
J gene: TRBJ2-1
D gene: NA

CDR3 DNA: TGTGCCAGTAGTACCCTAGCGGGAGGGAACACCGGGGAGCTGTTTTTT
CDR3 protein: CASSTLAGGNTGELFF
clone size: NA
V gene: TRBV19
J gene: TRBJ2-2
D gene: TRBD2

CDR3 DNA: TGTGCCAGCAGCGGGGGGACAGGGGGCGGAGAGACCCAGTACTTC
CDR3 protein: CASSGGTGGGETQYF
clone size: NA
V gene: TRBV7-2
J gene: TRBJ2-5
D gene: TRBD1

CDR3 DNA: TGTGCCAGCAGCTTGGAATCCCGCTCCTACAATGAGCAGTTCTTC
CDR3 protein: CASSLESRSYNEQFF
clone size: NA
V gene: TRBV7-6
J gene: TRBJ2-1
D gene: NA

CDR3 DNA: TGTGCCAGCAGTGGGGGCTCTGGGGCCAACGTCCTGACTTTC
CDR3 protein: CASSGGSGANVLTF
clone size: NA
V gene: TRBV28
J gene: TRBJ2-6
D gene: NA

CDR3 DNA: TGCGCCAGCAGTGAGCAGGGGAATCAGCCCCAGCATTTT
CDR3 protein: CASSEQGNQPQHF
clone size: NA
V gene: TRBV10-1
J gene: TRBJ1-5
D gene: NA

CDR3 DNA: TGTGCCAGCAGCCGGGACGGAATAAACACCGGGGAGCTGTTTTTT
CDR3 protein: CASSRDGINTGELFF
clone size: NA
V gene: TRBV6-5
J gene: TRBJ2-2
D gene: NA

CDR3 DNA: TGTGCCAGCAGGCACGACAGGGCGGAGGGCTACACCTTC
CDR3 protein: CASRHDRAEGYTF
clone size: NA
V gene: TRBV6-5
J gene: TRBJ1-2
D gene: TRBD1

CDR3 DNA: TGTGCCAGCAGCCAAGTCGGGGGCCAGCCCCAGCATTTT
CDR3 protein: CASSQVGGQPQHF
clone size: NA
V gene: TRBV7-6
J gene: TRBJ1-5
D gene: NA

CDR3 DNA: TGTGCCAGCTCCCGGGTCGCCCCGAACACTGAAGCTTTCTTT
CDR3 protein: CASSRVAPNTEAFF
clone size: NA
V gene: TRBV18
J gene: TRBJ1-1
D gene: NA

CDR3 DNA: TGTGCCAGCAGCCCCTTGGACAGGGATAATTCACCCCTCCACTTT
CDR3 protein: CASSPLDRDNSPLHF
clone size: NA
V gene: TRBV5-6
J gene: TRBJ1-6
D gene: TRBD1

CDR3 DNA: TGTGCCAGCAGTTTATGGACAGGCGTTTCTGGAAACACCATATATTTT
CDR3 protein: CASSLWTGVSGNTIYF
clone size: NA
V gene: TRBV28
J gene: TRBJ1-3
D gene: NA

CDR3 DNA: TGTGCCAGCAGTGGCCTAAGGGGGAGGGACACAGATACGCAGTATTTT
CDR3 protein: CASSGLRGRDTDTQYF
clone size: NA
V gene: TRBV9
J gene: TRBJ2-3
D gene: NA

CDR3 DNA: TGTGCCAGCAGCTTGAAGATTGGGCCCCTCCACTTT
CDR3 protein: CASSLKIGPLHF
clone size: few
V gene: TRBV13
J gene: TRBJ1-6
D gene: NA

CDR3 DNA: TGTGCCAGCAGCCAACAAAGGGCTCCTGTGAACACCGGGGAGCTGTTTTTT
CDR3 protein: CASSQQRAPVNTGELFF
clone size: NA
V gene: TRBV14
J gene: TRBJ2-2
D gene: NA

CDR3 DNA: TGTGCCAGCAGTGCAGGCCAAAACACCGGGGAGCTGTTTTTT
CDR3 protein: CASSAGQNTGELFF
clone size: NA
V gene: TRBV2
J gene: TRBJ2-2
D gene: NA

CDR3 DNA: TGTGCCAGCAGCGTAGAGGAGCACGCCTACGAGCAGTACTTC
CDR3 protein: CASSVEEHAYEQYF
clone size: NA
V gene: TRBV9
J gene: TRBJ2-7
D gene: NA

CDR3 DNA: TGTGCCAGCTCACCACCTTTTATGCAGCCCCAGCATTTT
CDR3 protein: CASSPPFMQPQHF
clone size: NA
V gene: TRBV18
J gene: TRBJ1-5
D gene: NA

CDR3 DNA: TGTGCCAGTAGTAAGACAGGATCTGGCTACACCTTC
CDR3 protein: CASSKTGSGYTF
clone size: NA
V gene: TRBV19
J gene: TRBJ1-2
D gene: NA

CDR3 DNA: TGTGCCAGAAGCTTGGTAACAGGGCCTGGCACAGATACGCAGTATTTT
CDR3 protein: CARSLVTGPGTDTQYF
clone size: NA
V gene: TRBV5-3
J gene: TRBJ2-3
D gene: NA

CDR3 DNA: TGTGCCAGCAGTGGATCTGGGGGTCGAGAGACCCAGTACTTC
CDR3 protein: CASSGSGGRETQYF
clone size: NA
V gene: TRBV2
J gene: TRBJ2-5
D gene: NA

CDR3 DNA: TGTGCCAGCAGTCCTAGCGGGGGGCGCACAGATACGCAGTATTTT
CDR3 protein: CASSPSGGRTDTQYF
clone size: NA
V gene: TRBV6-4
J gene: TRBJ2-3
D gene: TRBD2

CDR3 DNA: TGCGCCAGCAGCTTGGAGGGGAGGAAGAACACCGGGGAGCTGTTTTTT
CDR3 protein: CASSLEGRKNTGELFF
clone size: NA
V gene: TRBV5-1
J gene: TRBJ2-2
D gene: NA

CDR3 DNA: TGTGCCAGTAGTATCGTCCCAGGGCGGACCAATCAGCCCCAGCATTTT
CDR3 protein: CASSIVPGRTNQPQHF
clone size: NA
V gene: TRBV19
J gene: TRBJ1-5
D gene: NA

CDR3 DNA: TGTGCCAGCAGCTTAGCGGCGACCTTGGGGCAGTTCTTC
CDR3 protein: CASSLAATLGQFF
clone size: NA
V gene: TRBV7-9
J gene: TRBJ2-1
D gene: NA

CDR3 DNA: TGTGCCAGTAGAAACAGACGCCCGGGACAGGGGGCCTCGAACACTGAAGCTTTCTTT
CDR3 protein: CASRNRRPGQGASNTEAFF
clone size: NA
V gene: TRBV19
J gene: TRBJ1-1
D gene: TRBD1

CDR3 DNA: TGTGCCAGCAGTGAACTCCTAAGATCCACAGATACGCAGTATTTT
CDR3 protein: CASSELLRSTDTQYF
clone size: NA
V gene: TRBV2
J gene: TRBJ2-3
D gene: NA

CDR3 DNA: TGTGCCAGCTGCCTCGTTGGAGCAACTAATGAAAAACTGTTTTTT
CDR3 protein: CASCLVGATNEKLFF
clone size: NA
V gene: TRBV2
J gene: TRBJ1-4
D gene: NA

CDR3 DNA: TGTGCCAGCAGTTGGGGGACAGGGAGATACGAGCAGTACTTC
CDR3 protein: CASSWGTGRYEQYF
clone size: NA
V gene: TRBV6-5
J gene: TRBJ2-7
D gene: TRBD1